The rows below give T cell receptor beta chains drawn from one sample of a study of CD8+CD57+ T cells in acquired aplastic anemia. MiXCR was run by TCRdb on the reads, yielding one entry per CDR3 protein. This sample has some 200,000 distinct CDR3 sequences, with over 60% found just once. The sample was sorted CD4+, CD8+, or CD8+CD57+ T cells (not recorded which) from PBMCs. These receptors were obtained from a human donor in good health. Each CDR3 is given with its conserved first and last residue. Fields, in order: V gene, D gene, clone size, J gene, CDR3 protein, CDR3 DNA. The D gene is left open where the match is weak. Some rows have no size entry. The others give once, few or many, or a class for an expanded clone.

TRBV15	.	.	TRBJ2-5	CATSRSPKRWGEETQYF	TGTGCCACCAGCAGATCCCCGAAGAGGTGGGGGGAAGAGACCCAGTACTTC
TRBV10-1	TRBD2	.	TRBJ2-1	CASRPGLAGGYNEQFF	TGCGCCAGCAGGCCGGGACTAGCGGGTGGCTACAATGAGCAGTTCTTC
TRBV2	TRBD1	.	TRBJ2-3	CASSEAVTGVFTDTQYF	TGTGCCAGCAGTGAAGCAGTAACAGGGGTTTTCACAGATACGCAGTATTTT
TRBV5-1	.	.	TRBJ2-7	CASSLVGRGGEQYF	TGCGCCAGCAGCTTGGTGGGGCGAGGGGGCGAGCAGTACTTC
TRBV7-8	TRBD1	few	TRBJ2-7	CASSGQGVAYEQYF	TGTGCCAGCAGTGGACAGGGCGTCGCCTACGAGCAGTACTTC
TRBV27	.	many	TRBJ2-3	CASSFLSESDTQYF	TGTGCCAGCAGTTTTTTAAGCGAGTCGGATACGCAGTATTTT
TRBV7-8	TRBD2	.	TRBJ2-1	CASTNGLAGGHEQFF	TGTGCCAGCACCAATGGACTAGCGGGGGGGCACGAGCAGTTCTTC
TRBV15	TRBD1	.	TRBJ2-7	CATSSGTGHSYEQYF	TGTGCCACCAGCAGCGGGACAGGGCACTCCTACGAGCAGTACTTC
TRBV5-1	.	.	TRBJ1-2	CASSSSPGGGYTF	TGCGCCAGCAGCTCCTCGCCGGGGGGTGGCTACACCTTC
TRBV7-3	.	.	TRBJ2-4	CASSIHPGAKNIQYF	TGTGCCAGCAGCATTCACCCGGGGGCCAAAAACATTCAGTACTTC
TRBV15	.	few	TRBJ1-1	CATSRDRAPNTEAFF	TGTGCCACCAGCAGAGACAGGGCACCGAACACTGAAGCTTTCTTT
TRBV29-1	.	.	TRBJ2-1	CSVDGRRYNEQFF	TGCAGCGTTGATGGGCGGAGATACAATGAGCAGTTCTTC
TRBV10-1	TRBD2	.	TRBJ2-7	CASSGTGGGASEQYF	TGCGCCAGCAGTGGGACAGGCGGGGGGGCCTCCGAGCAGTACTTC
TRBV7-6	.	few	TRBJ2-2	CASSSRGELFF	TGTGCCAGCAGCTCAAGGGGGGAGCTGTTTTTT
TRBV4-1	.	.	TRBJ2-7	CASSLLLSGLYEQYF	TGCGCCAGCAGCCTCCTGCTTTCGGGGCTCTACGAGCAGTACTTC
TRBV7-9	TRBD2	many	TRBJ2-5	CASSFPGTGGLAAITQYF	TGTGCCAGCAGCTTCCCCGGGACAGGCGGACTAGCGGCGATAACCCAGTACTTC
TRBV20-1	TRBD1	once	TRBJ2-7	CRTGEDYEQYF	TGCAGGACAGGGGAAGACTACGAGCAGTACTTC
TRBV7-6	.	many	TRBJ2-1	CASSTGPSALQLEQFF	TGTGCCAGCAGCACCGGACCGTCGGCCCTACAATTAGAGCAGTTCTTC
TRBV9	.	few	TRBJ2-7	CASSVRGGWEPYEQYF	TGTGCCAGCAGCGTGAGGGGGGGATGGGAACCCTACGAGCAGTACTTC
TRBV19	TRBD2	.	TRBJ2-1	CASSIGLAPNEQFF	TGTGCCAGTAGTATCGGACTAGCCCCCAATGAGCAGTTCTTC
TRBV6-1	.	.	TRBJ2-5	CASSEAQGAKTQYF	TGTGCCAGCAGTGAAGCGCAAGGGGCCAAGACCCAGTACTTC
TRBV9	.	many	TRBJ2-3	CASSVGAAPDTQYF	TGTGCCAGCAGCGTAGGAGCGGCCCCCGATACGCAGTATTTT
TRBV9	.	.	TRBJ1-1	CASSVWGSGDVNTEAFF	TGTGCCAGCAGCGTCTGGGGGTCTGGGGACGTCAACACTGAAGCTTTCTTT
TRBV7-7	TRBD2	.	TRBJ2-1	CASSLGLAGGTNEQFF	TGTGCCAGCAGCTTAGGCCTAGCGGGGGGGACAAATGAGCAGTTCTTC
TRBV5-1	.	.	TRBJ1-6	CASNREGATYNSPLHF	TGCGCCAGCAATCGGGAGGGAGCAACCTATAATTCACCCCTCCACTTT
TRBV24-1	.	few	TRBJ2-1	CATSDSFGVVNEQFF	TGTGCCACCAGTGATTCCTTCGGAGTGGTGAATGAGCAGTTCTTC
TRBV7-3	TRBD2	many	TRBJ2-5	CASSLTWSSGETQYF	TGTGCCAGCAGCTTAACGTGGTCTAGCGGAGAGACCCAGTACTTC
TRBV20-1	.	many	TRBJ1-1	CSARASQGNTEAFF	TGCAGTGCTAGAGCGAGTCAGGGGAACACTGAAGCTTTCTTT
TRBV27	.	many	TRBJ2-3	CAASDGADTQYF	TGTGCCGCGTCGGACGGGGCAGATACGCAGTATTTT
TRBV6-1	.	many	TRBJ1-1	CAGNSQGMNTEAFF	TGTGCCGGAAATTCACAGGGAATGAACACTGAAGCTTTCTTT
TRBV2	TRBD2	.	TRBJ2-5	CASSVGGGAVETQYF	TGTGCCAGCAGTGTGGGCGGGGGGGCCGTAGAGACCCAGTACTTC
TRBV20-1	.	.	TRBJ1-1	CSAREFGFGGTEAFF	TGCAGTGCTAGAGAATTTGGGTTCGGTGGCACTGAAGCTTTCTTT